The 18 T cell receptor beta chains below were found in one sample sequenced in a study of OX40 agonist ivuxolimab in advanced cancers. TCRdb's copy holds only in-frame clones and misses some; the assay was immunoSEQ multiplex PCR. The data contain some 30,000 clones, 92% of them seen just once; the ten biggest clones take up 30% to 40%. The starting material was CD4+ or CD8+ T cells sorted from blood, obtained in a trial of the OX40 agonist ivuxolimab. These receptors all stem from an adult with an advanced solid tumor such as melanoma, head and neck, liver or kidney cancer.

CDR3: CASSPSGGAYYGYTF. CDR3 nucleotides: TGTGCCAGCAGCCCTTCGGGGGGGGCTTACTATGGCTACACCTTC. J is TRBJ1-2 and V is TRBV7-2; a weak D match, TRBD1 (6 bases). V was shortened by 5 bases and J by 3 bases, with 16 bases between the two germline ends. The CDR3 totals 15 residues. CDR1 is SGHTA and CDR2 is FQGNSA in the germline V gene. Combining the CDR3 with reference TRBV7-2 and TRBJ1-2 gives the whole variable domain GAGVSQSPSNKVTEKGKDVELRCDPISGHTALYWYRQSLGQGLEFLIYFQGNSAPDKSGLPSDRFSAERTGGSVSTLTIQRTQQEDSAVYLCASSPSGGAYYGYTFGSGTRLTVV.

CDR3 sequence (DNA): TGTGCCAGCAGCTTAGTAACTAGCGGGAGTGGATCCTACAATGAGCAGTTCTTC. This translates into CASSLVTSGSGSYNEQFF. The rearrangement joins TRBV7-6 to TRBJ2-1; the match to TRBD2 covers 11 bases. CDR3 length: 18 residues. V lost 1 base, J lost 1 base, and 6 bases stayed unmatched. CDR1 and CDR2 from the germline V gene are SGHVS and FNYEAQ. The full variable domain, completed using reference TRBV7-6 and TRBJ2-1, is GAGVSQSPRYKVTKRGQDVALRCDPISGHVSLYWYRQALGQGPEFLTYFNYEAQQDKSGLPNDRFSAERPEGSISTLTIQRTEQRDSAMYRCASSLVTSGSGSYNEQFFGPGTRLTVL.

The J gene is TRBJ2-7, the V gene TRBV28; 9 bases map to TRBD2. V shed 6 bases, J shed 0 bases, and the junction held 18 bases outside the gene matches. The germline V gene has CDR1 MDHEN and CDR2 SYDVKM. This CDR3 has 19 residues. This CDR3 reads CASSRRRVAGELSSYEQYF. CDR3 DNA sequence: TGTGCCAGCAGCCGGAGGCGGGTAGCGGGAGAACTAAGCTCCTACGAGCAGTACTTC. The full variable domain, with the rest looked up from reference TRBV28 and TRBJ2-7, is DVKVTQSSRYLVKRTGEKVFLECVQDMDHENMFWYRQDPGLGLRLIYFSYDVKMKEKGDIPEGYSVSREKKERFSLILESASTNQTSMYLCASSRRRVAGELSSYEQYFGPGTRLTVT.

The chain carries TRBV7-2 and TRBJ1-5, with D possibly TRBD1 on 6 matching bases. The length of the CDR3 is 18 residues. Between the trimmed V and J ends, which lost 4 bases and 0 bases, there was a span of 19 bases. CDR1 SGHTA and CDR2 FQGNSA come from the germline V gene. The CDR3 sequence: CASSWRGGTINSNQPQHF. CDR3 DNA sequence: TGTGCCAGCAGCTGGAGAGGGGGGACCATAAATAGCAATCAGCCCCAGCATTTT.

The V and J genes are TRBV11-2 and TRBJ2-1, with 8 nucleotides matching TRBD2. The CDR3 covers 15 residues. With 5 bases clipped from V and 8 bases from J, the junction kept 11 bases outside the gene matches. Germline assignment: CDR1 SGHAT and CDR2 FQNNGV. The CDR3 here is CASSLGDGRGDEQFF. For the CDR3, the DNA is TGTGCCAGCAGCCTAGGGGACGGGAGGGGCGATGAGCAGTTCTTC.

The chain carries TRBV28 and TRBJ2-7; 10 bases are a match to TRBD1. Germline loops: CDR1 MDHEN, CDR2 SYDVKM. This CDR3 is 15 amino acids long. J gave up 1 base and V 6 bases, and 6 bases lay outside the gene matches. CDR3 nucleotide sequence: TGTGCCAGCAGCCTCCGACAGGGGGCTTCCTACGAGCAGTACTTC. It encodes CASSLRQGASYEQYF.

The rearrangement links TRBV9 to TRBJ2-7; D is perhaps TRBD2 (6 bases). Trimming left V 0 bases short and J 4 bases short, with 14 bases between. The CDR3 spans 15 residues. CDR1 and CDR2 (germline): SGDLS, YYNGEE. CDR3 DNA: TGTGCCAGCAGCGTAGTTGCCGGGGCGGGATACGAGCAGTACTTC. It encodes CASSVVAGAGYEQYF.

This clone appeared a few times. The J gene is TRBJ2-3, the V gene TRBV9; TRBD2 matches 7 bases. Germline trimming cut 2 bases from V and 2 bases from J; bases unmatched to any gene: 11. The CDR3 loop spans 17 amino acids. CDR1 and CDR2 (germline): SGDLS, YYNGEE. The CDR3 reads CASSVWWGGTSTDTQYF. CDR3 coding DNA: TGTGCCAGCAGCGTTTGGTGGGGGGGAACTTCCACAGATACGCAGTATTTT.

V gene TRBV19 combines with J gene TRBJ2-7, with TRBD2 matching over 10 bases. Germline trimming cut 3 bases from V and 7 bases from J; bases unmatched to any gene: 9. Germline V gene lookup returns CDR1 LNHDA and CDR2 SQIVND (reference sequence). This CDR3 spans 15 amino acids. The CDR3 sequence: CASSMSGGAAKEQYF. The CDR3 DNA sequence: TGTGCCAGTAGTATGAGCGGGGGGGCGGCTAAGGAGCAGTACTTC.

The chain uses TRBV6-5 and TRBJ2-1; 9 bases are shared with TRBD2. Losses at the gene ends were 1 base for V and 5 bases for J; bases not matched to a gene: 3. The CDR3 runs 15 residues. Germline V gives CDR1 MNHEY, CDR2 SVGAGI. Here the CDR3 reads CASSYWLAGNNEQFF. The CDR3 DNA reads as TGTGCCAGCAGTTACTGGCTAGCGGGAAACAATGAGCAGTTCTTC.

This chain joins TRBV7-8 and TRBJ1-5, with unresolved D. This CDR3 has 17 residues. Germline CDR1 reads SGHVS; CDR2 reads FQNEAQ. V lost 1 base and J 0 bases, leaving 13 bases between the germline ends. CDR3 loop: CASSLVFVTDSNQPQHF. For the CDR3, the DNA is TGTGCCAGCAGCTTAGTGTTCGTGACGGATAGCAATCAGCCCCAGCATTTT. Supplemented by reference TRBV7-8 and TRBJ1-5, the full variable domain reads GAGVSQSPRYKVAKRGQDVALRCDPISGHVSLFWYQQALGQGPEFLTYFQNEAQLDKSGLPSDRFFAERPEGSVSTLKIQRTQQEDSAVYLCASSLVFVTDSNQPQHFGDGTRLSIL.

The chain combines TRBV19 with TRBJ2-7; 12 bases align to TRBD2. The CDR3 length is 14 residues. The ends lost 9 bases at V and 4 bases at J; junction bases unmatched: 7. Germline V CDR1 and CDR2: LNHDA, SQIVND (reference sequence). The CDR3: CASSGTSGPYEQYF. The CDR3 DNA reads TGTGCCAGCTCCGGGACTAGCGGGCCTTACGAGCAGTACTTC. Full variable domain (rest looked up from reference TRBV19 and TRBJ2-7): DGGITQSPKYLFRKEGQNVTLSCEQNLNHDAMYWYRQDPGQGLRLIYYSQIVNDFQKGDIAEGYSVSREKKESFPLTVTSAQKNPTAFYLCASSGTSGPYEQYFGPGTRLTVT.

CDR3 in DNA: TGTGCCAGCAGTCCGACTAGCGGATCCCCCTACAATGAGCAGTTCTTC. The encoded protein is CASSPTSGSPYNEQFF. The chain employs TRBV28 and TRBJ2-1, with 9 positions matching TRBD2. Germline-derived CDR1 and CDR2 are MDHEN and SYDVKM. The J segment lost 2 bases and the V segment lost 5 bases, leaving 7 bases of the junction unmatched. The CDR3 extends over 16 amino acids.

This sequence joins TRBV7-2 and TRBJ2-7, with 7 positions matching TRBD2. The CDR3 is made up of 15 amino acids. J lost 3 bases, V lost 7 bases, and 12 bases had no gene match. Germline V gives CDR1 SGHTA, CDR2 FQGNSA. In DNA, the CDR3 is TGTGCCAGCACCCCCTCGGCGGGAGAGGGCTACGAGCAGTACTTC. It encodes CASTPSAGEGYEQYF.

The chain is built from TRBV14 and TRBJ2-1; no clear D gene. This CDR3 contains 16 residues. Trimming cost V 0 bases and J 7 bases, with 16 bases left between them. Germline loops: CDR1 SGHDN, CDR2 FVKESK. The CDR3 DNA reads TGTGCCAGCAGCCAAGATGTAGGGTCCTCCGGGAATGAGCAGTTCTTC. It codes for CASSQDVGSSGNEQFF.

This clone was counted once. The chain carries TRBV7-6 and TRBJ2-2; D tentatively fits TRBD1 or TRBD2 (5 bases each). The germline CDR1 and CDR2 sequences are SGHVS and FNYEAQ. V was pared by 6 bases and J by 4 bases, with 12 bases between. The CDR3 contains 14 residues. The CDR3 sequence is CASRGVQPTGELFF. The DNA of the CDR3 is TGTGCCAGCAGGGGGGTCCAACCCACCGGGGAGCTGTTTTTT.

The chain joins TRBV9 to TRBJ2-5, with D unclear. V lost 4 bases, J lost 2 bases, and 9 bases lay in between. Germline V CDR1 and CDR2: SGDLS, YYNGEE. This CDR3 has 13 amino acids. The CDR3 DNA is TGTGCCAGCAGCCAAAGGACGCAAGAGACCCAGTACTTC. Protein sequence: CASSQRTQETQYF.

The V call is TRBV19, the J call TRBJ1-5; TRBD1 might be the D (6 bases). Germline CDR1 reads LNHDA; CDR2 reads SQIVND (reference sequence). With 0 bases removed from V and 6 bases from J, the gap between germline ends came to 9 bases. The CDR3 has 14 residues. The CDR3 sequence is CASSIEGGSQPQHF. Written as DNA, the CDR3 is TGTGCCAGTAGTATAGAAGGGGGGAGTCAGCCCCAGCATTTT.